This TCR beta chain was identified in a study of T cell clones after liver transplantation (dated by TCRdb to the late 2010s). With regard to the full study: The samples were obtained from ITN030ST, a randomized trial that attempted immunosuppression withdrawal within 2 years after liver transplantation. Donor-reactive T cell clones were identified by TCRbeta sequencing after a pre-transplant mixed lymphocyte reaction and then tracked in post-transplant blood. Third party-reactive TCRbeta sequences were also identified from pre-transplant MLRs to serve as an antigen-independent comparator for donor-reactive sequences. Of the eight recipients, three were HCV-positive, while the remaining recipients had been transplanted for non-autoimmune, non-viral indications. No induction therapy was given to the subjects, and standard immunosuppression was administered until randomization at 12-24 months post-transplant. Tolerance meant complete immunosuppression withdrawal for at least one year without liver enzymes rising beyond twice the upper limit of normal. Blood samples were collected pre-transplant, pre-randomization before withdrawal, and post-randomization after either full withdrawal or failed withdrawal. The studied cohort comprised 8 liver transplant recipients, 3 classified as tolerant and 5 as non-tolerant. On the study overall, not on this receptor specifically: Circulating donor-reactive CD4 TCRbeta sequences fell significantly post-transplant in most of the 8 subjects, irrespective of tolerance or HCV status. After accounting for repertoire turnover, donor-reactive detection was significantly reduced in 7 of 8 subjects for CD4 and 8 of 8 for CD8. Conclusions were preliminary, limited by small, heterogeneous patient numbers and non-standardized post-transplant time points. In a couple of subjects, low numbers of available donor cells limited the measurable donor-reactive repertoire. Because no allograft tissue specimens were available, donor-reactive T cells may have migrated into the graft instead of being deleted. Donor-reactive sequences decreased more than third party-reactive sequences, which suggests partial antigen-specific deletion that was not related to withdrawal success.

Points on this clone: This receptor's antigen is unknown. The record has no base qualities; no much larger clone is one base away.

Unstimulated PBMCs, after thawing, were stained for CD3, CD4 and CD8 and then FACS-sorted into CD3+CD4+ and CD3+CD8+ populations. Randomization to immunosuppression withdrawal applied to every one of the 8 studied subjects. The Qiagen DNeasy Blood and Tissue Kit was used for genomic DNA isolation. High-throughput TCRbeta CDR3 sequencing of frozen genomic DNA was performed by immunoSEQ, including PCR amplification, mapping, bias correction and internal controls. From the authors' description of their analysis: Only productive rearrangements were retained, with each unique TCRbeta sequence defined by its CDR3 nucleotide sequence together with its V and J gene. For classification of a sequence as donor-reactive, at least 5-fold expansion in CFSE-low cells relative to unstimulated pre-transplant cells and a frequency of at least 0.01% were required. To ensure at least 90% detection power, minimum frequency thresholds were set for each subject based on that subject's lowest-template unstimulated sample. Jensen-Shannon divergence between the top 1000 TCRbeta sequences post- versus pre-transplant served as the measure of repertoire turnover. Two-sided Fisher's exact tests were used to test for changes in how often donor-reactive sequences were detected. TCRdb stores this immuneACCESS table with in-frame sequences only. Part of the clones is absent; in the studies checked, under half of the shortfall reflects unresolved V genes, and no reason is known for the rest. The V and J calls and the clone size are those of that table, but D and trimming were determined from the DNA. Recorded for this sample are more than 10,000 clones; roughly four fifths of them occurred a single time. Together, the top ten hold 30% to 40% of the sample.

This TCR derives from a human patient who received a liver transplant. After a transplant, the graft donor may have provided part of the T cells. Specimen: CD8+ T cells from blood, collected at the 22-month timepoint.

The DNA reads TGCAGCGTTGAGGCGGGTCAGGGACACTATGGCTACACCTTC. Translated, it reads CSVEAGQGHYGYTF. The chain is assembled from TRBV29-1 and TRBJ1-2; matching of 5 bases hints at TRBD1 as the D gene. At the junction V is shortened by 3 bases and J by 3 bases, with 14 bases in between. The CDR3 goes from the cysteine to the phenylalanine over 14 residues. Only the CDR3 DNA stays, 42 bases, in frame from base 1. CDR1 SQVTM and CDR2 ANQGSEA are derived from the germline V gene. Reference TRBV29-1 and TRBJ1-2 genes cover what lies past the CDR3, so the full variable domain is SAVISQKPSRDICQRGTSLTIQCQVDSQVTMMFWYRQQPGQSLTLIATANQGSEATYESGFVIDKFPISRPNLTFSTLTVSNMSPEDSSIYLCSVEAGQGHYGYTFGSGTRLTVV.